This T cell receptor (beta chain) was identified during a study of T cell responses to AZD1222 COVID-19 vaccine. General observations from the study: None of the repertoires were sampled until the peak T cell response had passed.

The CDR3 covers 17 residues. Per germline, CDR1 SEHNR and CDR2 FQNEAQ (reference sequence). V was shortened by 5 bases and J by 0 bases, with 17 bases between the two germline ends. Worth noting for this clone: What it recognizes is unknown.

Clones were read by immunoSEQ multiplex PCR, and TCRdb kept only the in-frame ones, dropping some. Of approximately 140,000 clones detected, roughly four fifths appear once; the ten largest clones hold about 3.8%. The clonotype originates from an adult in good health. The rearrangement uses TRBV7-9 and TRBJ2-1, with D possibly TRBD2 on 6 matching bases. Sequencing used peripheral blood, obtained on day 0 of MenACWY control vaccination. CDR3 loop: CASSPFPAGSSYNEQFF. CDR3 DNA: TGTGCCAGCAGCCCATTTCCGGCGGGGAGCTCCTACAATGAGCAGTTCTTC. Complete variable domain (other parts from reference TRBV7-9 and TRBJ2-1): DTGVSQNPRHKITKRGQNVTFRCDPISEHNRLYWYRQTLGQGPEFLTYFQNEAQLEKSRLLSDRFSAERPKGSFSTLEIQRTEQGDSAMYLCASSPFPAGSSYNEQFFGPGTRLTVL.